The TCR beta chain under discussion was sequenced for a study of chemoradiotherapy in HPV16-positive cancers. Some clones are missing from TCRdb's copy, which holds only in-frame ones; the method was immunoSEQ multiplex PCR. The table shows 12,000 or so clones, with approximately 87% occurring only once. The length of the CDR3 is 15 residues. V shed 0 bases and J 9 bases; nucleotides not matched to a gene: 7. The germline V gene has CDR1 SGDLS and CDR2 YYNGEE. This TCR was recovered from a human donor with HPV-associated anogenital cancer. The sample here was blood, taken from a patient who underwent chemoradiotherapy. The rearrangement links TRBV9 to TRBJ2-1; TRBD2 aligns across 9 bases. CDR3 nucleotide sequence: TGTGCCAGCAGCGTAGGGATAGCGGGGGCCCTTGAGCAGTTCTTC. Its translation is CASSVGIAGALEQFF.